The rows below give T cell receptor beta chains drawn from one sample of a study of blood T cell repertoires in COVID-19. The repertoire was sequenced with immunoSEQ multiplex PCR; TCRdb's copy has only in-frame clones and lacks some. The sample holds some 180,000 clones, roughly 78% seen once. Sequencing used peripheral blood. The origin of the receptors is a woman aged 80 or older with active or convalescent COVID-19. The CDR3 runs from the conserved cysteine through the conserved F or W. D genes are given only for firm matches. Rows may omit the clone size; those that give it use once, few, many or a size class.

d_gene,j_gene,abundance,v_gene,CDR3nt,CDR3aa
NA,TRBJ1-6,once,TRBV9,TGTGCCAGCAGCGTAAAAGTCCAGAATTCACCCCTCCACTTT,CASSVKVQNSPLHF
TRBD2,TRBJ2-1,NA,TRBV9,TGTGCCAGCAGCGTAGGTTTAGCGGGGGGATACAATGAGCAGTTCTTC,CASSVGLAGGYNEQFF
TRBD1,TRBJ1-4,NA,TRBV3-1/TRBV3-2,TGTGCCAGCAGCCGAGGACAGGTGGGGAATGAAAAACTGTTTTTT,CASSRGQVGNEKLFF
TRBD1,TRBJ1-1,NA,TRBV4-3,TGCGCCAGCAGCCAAGCTAAACTGGGACAGGTGAACACTGAAGCTTTCTTT,CASSQAKLGQVNTEAFF
TRBD2,TRBJ2-7,few,TRBV9,TGTGCCAGCAGCGTTGAAGCGGGGGGCTTCTCCTACGAGCAGTACTTC,CASSVEAGGFSYEQYF
TRBD1,TRBJ1-2,NA,TRBV4-3,TGCGCCAGCAGCCAAGATCGCCAGGGGGATAACTATGGCTACACCTTC,CASSQDRQGDNYGYTF
NA,TRBJ2-1,few,TRBV7-9,TGTGCCAGCAGCTTAGTCCAGGGGTCTTACAATGAGCAGTTCTTC,CASSLVQGSYNEQFF
TRBD2,TRBJ2-2,once,TRBV12-5,TGTGCTAGTGGTACAGCGACTAGCGGGGGAGCTAACACCGGGGAGCTGTTTTTT,CASGTATSGGANTGELFF
NA,TRBJ1-5,NA,TRBV2,TGTGCCAGCAGGGTGGCCAGGAGCAATCAGCCCCAGCATTTT,CASRVARSNQPQHF
NA,TRBJ2-7,NA,TRBV5-1,TGCGCCAGCAGCTTGGATCCTAGCAGCTACGAGCAGTACTTC,CASSLDPSSYEQYF
TRBD1,TRBJ1-2,NA,TRBV19,TGTGCCAGTACTGGGACAGGGGGGGACTATGGCTACACCTTC,CASTGTGGDYGYTF
NA,TRBJ1-1,NA,TRBV3-1/TRBV3-2,TGTGCCAGCAGCCAACTCCTCAGCACTGAAGCTTTCTTT,CASSQLLSTEAFF
NA,TRBJ1-6,NA,TRBV6-5,TGTGCCAGCAAGACGTCGGGGAATTCACCCCTCCACTTT,CASKTSGNSPLHF
NA,TRBJ2-7,NA,TRBV9,TGTGCCAGCAGCGTAGCGGACGGAGGGGCTACCTCCTACGAGCAGTACTTC,CASSVADGGATSYEQYF
TRBD1,TRBJ1-5,few,TRBV4-1,TGCGCCAGCAGCCAGACAGGGGGCCAGCAGCCCCAGCATTTT,CASSQTGGQQPQHF
TRBD1,TRBJ1-2,NA,TRBV10-3,TGTGCCATCAGTGGAGAGGGACAGGGCTCTGGCTACACCTTC,CAISGEGQGSGYTF
NA,TRBJ1-5,NA,TRBV19,TGTGCCAGTAGTCCCATCCGGGGACTCGGAGGCAATCAGCCCCAGCATTTT,CASSPIRGLGGNQPQHF
NA,TRBJ2-5,NA,TRBV6-6,TGTGCCAGCAGTTACCACACTAGCCCAGAGACCCAGTACTTC,CASSYHTSPETQYF
NA,TRBJ2-5,NA,TRBV7-2,TGTGCCAGCAGCTTAGTGGTCAGGGGTTCCCTTAGGGCGGAGACCCAGTACTTC,CASSLVVRGSLRAETQYF
TRBD1,TRBJ1-6,NA,TRBV25-1,TGTGCCAGCAGTCCCCCGGGACAGGGGAATTCACCCCTCCACTTT,CASSPPGQGNSPLHF
TRBD2,TRBJ2-7,once,TRBV27,TGTGCCAGCAGTTCTCACCGGGGACTGGGAGGGGAGCAGTACTTC,CASSSHRGLGGEQYF
NA,TRBJ2-7,NA,TRBV5-4,TGTGCCAGCAGCCGGGCAGGGCAGAACTACGAGCAGTACTTC,CASSRAGQNYEQYF
NA,TRBJ1-2,NA,TRBV3-1/TRBV3-2,TGTGCCAGCAGCAGCACCTATTATGGCTACACCTTC,CASSSTYYGYTF
NA,TRBJ1-2,NA,TRBV13,TGTGCCAGCAGCTGGGCCTCCCCGGGCTACACCTTC,CASSWASPGYTF
TRBD1,TRBJ1-2,NA,TRBV3-1/TRBV3-2,TGTGCCAGCAGTACCGACAGGGCGGGGGGCTACACCTTC,CASSTDRAGGYTF
TRBD1,TRBJ2-7,NA,TRBV30,TGTGCCTGGAGTTCAGGGGGTGAACAGTACTTC,CAWSSGGEQYF
TRBD2,TRBJ2-1,NA,TRBV5-1,TGCGCCAGCAGCCCGGACAGCGGGGGGGCAGGCTATGAGCAGTTCTTC,CASSPDSGGAGYEQFF
TRBD2,TRBJ2-3,NA,TRBV25-1,TGTGCCAGCAGTGAATCACTAGCGGCAGATACGCAGTATTTT,CASSESLAADTQYF
NA,TRBJ1-2,NA,TRBV11-2,TGTGCCAGCAGCGGTGGGGCAGGGGCCGATCGTCGATATGGCTACACCTTC,CASSGGAGADRRYGYTF
TRBD2,TRBJ2-3,NA,TRBV18,TGTGCCAGCTCACCTTTAGCGGGGGGTACAGATACGCAGTATTTT,CASSPLAGGTDTQYF
NA,TRBJ2-5,NA,TRBV5-4,TGTGCCAGCAGCTTGCCTTTGGGACTGGCACAAGAGACCCAGTACTTC,CASSLPLGLAQETQYF
TRBD1,TRBJ2-2,NA,TRBV5-1,TGCGCCAGCAGCCCTACCGGGACAGTGTTCGGGGAGCTGTTTTTT,CASSPTGTVFGELFF
NA,TRBJ1-5,NA,TRBV12-5,TGTGCTAGTGGTCACCGCATCAGGGGCGCGAGGGTCGGTCAGCCCCAGCATTTT,CASGHRIRGARVGQPQHF
NA,TRBJ1-2,NA,TRBV7-9,TGTGCCAGCAGCTTGGACGGACTCCGCGACACCTTC,CASSLDGLRDTF
NA,TRBJ1-3,few,TRBV11-2,TGTGCCAGCAGCTTATTACAGCCTGGAAACACCATATATTTT,CASSLLQPGNTIYF
NA,TRBJ1-4,NA,TRBV30,TGTGCCTGGAGTGTAGCGAGCCGCGCAGGGTACGGAGATGAAAAACTGTTTTTT,CAWSVASRAGYGDEKLFF
TRBD1,TRBJ2-7,NA,TRBV2,TGTGCCAGCAGTGCCAACAGGGGGCTGGGCCTGGGCTACGAGCAGTACTTC,CASSANRGLGLGYEQYF
TRBD1,TRBJ1-3,NA,TRBV6-6,TGTGCCAGCAGTTACCCGACAGGGGCTAGGCATTTT,CASSYPTGARHF
TRBD1,TRBJ1-2,NA,TRBV9,TGTGCCAGCAGCGTAGACACAGGGGAGGCGAGCTATGGCTACACCTTC,CASSVDTGEASYGYTF
TRBD2,TRBJ2-2,NA,TRBV5-4,TGTGCCAGCAGCTTGAGCGGGGGGGCCGCCGGGGAGCTGTTTTTT,CASSLSGGAAGELFF
NA,TRBJ2-5,NA,TRBV20-1,TGCAGTGAATGGGCTGGGGAGACCCAGTACTTC,CSEWAGETQYF